Listed below are T cell receptor beta chains from one sample, sequenced in a study of glioma-infiltrating T cells. TCRdb fed the multiplex PCR reads into MiXCR, producing one record per CDR3 protein. The top ten hold roughly 7.8% of the sample, which has roughly 4,600 distinct CDR3 sequences, under 25% seen once. Sequenced sample: glioma tissue, nonneoplastic brain tissue, or PBMCs (not recorded which). These receptors were taken from a human donor with low-grade glioma or glioblastoma, undergoing nonglioma brain surgery, or in good health (not recorded which). The CDR3 runs from the conserved cysteine through the conserved F or W. The order of the fields is CDR3 protein, V gene, clone size, CDR3 length, J gene. Clone size is given for some rows only: seen once, a few or many times, or a class if the clone is expanded.

CDR3 protein: CATSGLQETQYF
V gene: TRBV15
clone size: large
CDR3 length: 12
J gene: TRBJ2-5

CDR3 protein: CASSADRGPGELFF
V gene: TRBV9
clone size: few
CDR3 length: 14
J gene: TRBJ2-2

CDR3 protein: CASSLTVGQPQHF
V gene: TRBV3-1
clone size: medium-sized
CDR3 length: 13
J gene: TRBJ1-5

CDR3 protein: CASSLGPGQPQHF
V gene: TRBV5-1
clone size: many
CDR3 length: 13
J gene: TRBJ1-5

CDR3 protein: CASSNRGRGQFF
V gene: TRBV6-1
clone size: medium-sized
CDR3 length: 12
J gene: TRBJ2-1

CDR3 protein: CASSQARRLVSHNEQLF
V gene: TRBV14
clone size: .
CDR3 length: 17
J gene: TRBJ2-1

CDR3 protein: CASSYTRLAGNQETQYF
V gene: TRBV6-6
clone size: many
CDR3 length: 17
J gene: TRBJ2-5

CDR3 protein: CSARATSTNTGELFF
V gene: TRBV20-1
clone size: medium-sized
CDR3 length: 15
J gene: TRBJ2-2

CDR3 protein: CASSPPGQGDTDTQYF
V gene: TRBV7-9
clone size: many
CDR3 length: 16
J gene: TRBJ2-3

CDR3 protein: CASSYSPGNEQFF
V gene: TRBV6-6
clone size: medium-sized
CDR3 length: 13
J gene: TRBJ2-1

CDR3 protein: CSATLGNQQLF
V gene: TRBV20-1
clone size: .
CDR3 length: 11
J gene: TRBJ2-1

CDR3 protein: CASSMGTSTDTQYF
V gene: TRBV5-1
clone size: many
CDR3 length: 14
J gene: TRBJ2-3

CDR3 protein: CSVYGLAGYTDTQYF
V gene: TRBV29-1
clone size: many
CDR3 length: 15
J gene: TRBJ2-3

CDR3 protein: CASSRGLAGLETQYF
V gene: TRBV3-1
clone size: many
CDR3 length: 15
J gene: TRBJ2-5

CDR3 protein: CASGGPENSPLHF
V gene: TRBV28
clone size: medium-sized
CDR3 length: 13
J gene: TRBJ1-6

CDR3 protein: CASSQTGSYNEQFF
V gene: TRBV28
clone size: once
CDR3 length: 14
J gene: TRBJ2-1

CDR3 protein: CASRDSNQPQHF
V gene: TRBV28
clone size: .
CDR3 length: 12
J gene: TRBJ1-5

CDR3 protein: CASSHRRGDTEAFF
V gene: TRBV28
clone size: medium-sized
CDR3 length: 14
J gene: TRBJ1-1

CDR3 protein: CASSSVDTTDTQYF
V gene: TRBV12-3/TRBV12-4
clone size: many
CDR3 length: 14
J gene: TRBJ2-3

CDR3 protein: CASKGLANEQFF
V gene: TRBV4-1
clone size: medium-sized
CDR3 length: 12
J gene: TRBJ2-1

CDR3 protein: CASRTGSNQPQHF
V gene: TRBV12-3/TRBV12-4
clone size: many
CDR3 length: 13
J gene: TRBJ1-5

CDR3 protein: CASSPRDRPIGTIYF
V gene: TRBV7-9
clone size: medium-sized
CDR3 length: 15
J gene: TRBJ1-3

CDR3 protein: CASSLSMFAEAFF
V gene: TRBV11-1
clone size: many
CDR3 length: 13
J gene: TRBJ1-1

CDR3 protein: CASSLARLAGNNEQFF
V gene: TRBV7-8
clone size: medium-sized
CDR3 length: 16
J gene: TRBJ2-1

CDR3 protein: CSARDPLGYTEAFF
V gene: TRBV20-1
clone size: medium-sized
CDR3 length: 14
J gene: TRBJ1-1

CDR3 protein: CASSLTGGSEQFF
V gene: TRBV7-3
clone size: many
CDR3 length: 13
J gene: TRBJ2-1

CDR3 protein: CASSWDRNTEAFF
V gene: TRBV5-1
clone size: medium-sized
CDR3 length: 13
J gene: TRBJ1-1

CDR3 protein: CASSPRTGEDMDTQYF
V gene: TRBV9
clone size: few
CDR3 length: 16
J gene: TRBJ2-3

CDR3 protein: CAGTSVGYGYTF
V gene: TRBV6-1
clone size: medium-sized
CDR3 length: 12
J gene: TRBJ1-2

CDR3 protein: CASRLDGGGNSPLHF
V gene: TRBV5-1
clone size: many
CDR3 length: 15
J gene: TRBJ1-6

CDR3 protein: CASTRKGTEAFF
V gene: TRBV2
clone size: medium-sized
CDR3 length: 12
J gene: TRBJ1-1

CDR3 protein: CSVFSMGTNYGYTF
V gene: TRBV29-1
clone size: few
CDR3 length: 14
J gene: TRBJ1-2

CDR3 protein: CASSLLRQETQYF
V gene: TRBV10-2
clone size: many
CDR3 length: 13
J gene: TRBJ2-5

CDR3 protein: CASSLSPALGSMVESEQFF
V gene: TRBV28
clone size: .
CDR3 length: 19
J gene: TRBJ2-1

CDR3 protein: CASSQDLAGHDEQFF
V gene: TRBV4-2
clone size: few
CDR3 length: 15
J gene: TRBJ2-1

CDR3 protein: CSASFLDKGADTQYF
V gene: TRBV20-1
clone size: medium-sized
CDR3 length: 15
J gene: TRBJ2-3

CDR3 protein: CASSPLAGRTGELFF
V gene: TRBV12-3/TRBV12-4
clone size: many
CDR3 length: 15
J gene: TRBJ2-2

CDR3 protein: CASSQDSGGPINEQFF
V gene: TRBV14
clone size: many
CDR3 length: 16
J gene: TRBJ2-1

CDR3 protein: CASKGAMNTEAFF
V gene: TRBV28
clone size: large
CDR3 length: 13
J gene: TRBJ1-1

CDR3 protein: CSVSWGSYSYTF
V gene: TRBV29-1
clone size: few
CDR3 length: 12
J gene: TRBJ1-2

CDR3 protein: CASRYSNNEQFF
V gene: TRBV6-1
clone size: medium-sized
CDR3 length: 12
J gene: TRBJ2-1

CDR3 protein: CASWDPGQGTDTQYF
V gene: TRBV28
clone size: medium-sized
CDR3 length: 15
J gene: TRBJ2-3

CDR3 protein: CAIKSQEGGSLNTEAFF
V gene: TRBV10-3
clone size: many
CDR3 length: 17
J gene: TRBJ1-1

CDR3 protein: CASSQDESGMDTEASF
V gene: TRBV4-1
clone size: .
CDR3 length: 16
J gene: TRBJ1-1

CDR3 protein: CASSQAMGLAGDHNEQFF
V gene: TRBV3-1
clone size: many
CDR3 length: 18
J gene: TRBJ2-1

CDR3 protein: CASRQGVNSPLHF
V gene: TRBV11-3
clone size: many
CDR3 length: 13
J gene: TRBJ1-6

CDR3 protein: CASSATSEQFF
V gene: TRBV9
clone size: many
CDR3 length: 11
J gene: TRBJ2-1

CDR3 protein: CSVVRQITVSKNIQYF
V gene: TRBV29-1
clone size: once
CDR3 length: 16
J gene: TRBJ2-4

CDR3 protein: CSAPLERQGAKGYTF
V gene: TRBV20-1
clone size: medium-sized
CDR3 length: 15
J gene: TRBJ1-2

CDR3 protein: CASSQDLPGTVQETQYF
V gene: TRBV4-1
clone size: many
CDR3 length: 17
J gene: TRBJ2-5

CDR3 protein: CASSHPRTGPEDEQFF
V gene: TRBV4-1
clone size: medium-sized
CDR3 length: 16
J gene: TRBJ2-1

CDR3 protein: CASSCPAYYEKYF
V gene: TRBV28
clone size: .
CDR3 length: 13
J gene: TRBJ2-7

CDR3 protein: CSAVFSGNTIYF
V gene: TRBV20-1
clone size: medium-sized
CDR3 length: 12
J gene: TRBJ1-3

CDR3 protein: CASSFQHTGTYEQYF
V gene: TRBV12-3/TRBV12-4
clone size: many
CDR3 length: 15
J gene: TRBJ2-7

CDR3 protein: CASSLARFGTEAFF
V gene: TRBV28
clone size: medium-sized
CDR3 length: 14
J gene: TRBJ1-1